The 5 T cell receptor beta chains listed next were all sequenced from one sample in a study of CD8 T cells in ankylosing spondylitis. MiXCR, applied by TCRdb to the 5' RACE reads, yields one record per CDR3 protein. Among roughly 700,000 distinct CDR3 sequences listed, around 19% were seen once. Their antigen targets remain unknown. Findings of the study overall: Ankylosing spondylitis blood appeared to be characterized by a TCR beta motif of about 8 highly homologous variants.

Sequenced sample: blood, either unsorted or a sorted T cell fraction (not recorded which). These TCRs come from a male donor with ankylosing spondylitis.

This clonotype was seen a handful of times. The gene calls are TRBV10-3 and TRBJ1-1, with a tentative D call TRBD1 (5 bases). Between the trimmed V and J ends, which lost 2 bases and 2 bases, there was a span of 15 bases. Germline CDR1 is ENHRY and CDR2 is SYGVKD. The CDR3 sequence is 16 residues long. CDR3 sequence (DNA): TGTGCCATCAGTGAGAAGGGGCCGGGGCAAAACACTGAAGCTTTCTTT. It translates to CAISEKGPGQNTEAFF.

This clonotype was seen more than once but under ten times. The chain links TRBV7-3 to TRBJ2-2; D perhaps matches TRBD2 (5 bases). Trimming left V 5 bases short and J 5 bases short, with 9 bases between. The CDR3 is 13 residues long. The germline gives CDR1 SGHTA, CDR2 FQGTGA. CDR3 protein: CASSLPGTGELFF. In DNA form, the CDR3 reads TGTGCCAGCAGCCTGCCGGGAACCGGGGAGCTGTTTTTT.

This clonotype was found a few times. The chain carries TRBV7-2 and TRBJ2-1; 9 bases are shared with TRBD2. The V and J ends lost 5 bases and 6 bases, in that order; junction bases with no gene match: 11. The CDR3 length is 16 residues. Germline lookup yields CDR1 SGHTA and CDR2 FQGNSA. The CDR3 DNA reads as TGTGCCAGCAGCACCAAACCGGGACTAGCAGGCAATGAGCAGTTCTTC. Protein product: CASSTKPGLAGNEQFF.

V gene TRBV12-3 or TRBV12-4 combines with J gene TRBJ1-4; D possibly corresponds to TRBD1 (5 bases). The ends were cut back, 6 bases at V and 7 bases at J, with 18 bases in the middle. The length of the CDR3 is 15 residues. DNA for the CDR3: TGTGCCAGCAGCCTGGGGCAGGGTTCCCGTGAAAAACTGTTTTTT. Translation gives CASSLGQGSREKLFF.

The chain uses TRBV5-1 and TRBJ1-5; D possibly corresponds to TRBD1 (6 bases). The CDR3 length is 15 residues. Germline V gene lookup returns CDR1 SGHRS and CDR2 YFSETQ. V lost 4 bases and J lost 7, with 18 bases in between. Written as DNA, the CDR3 is TGCGCCAGCAGCCCCCTGCCAGGGGATAGCCAGCCCCAGCATTTT. This translates into CASSPLPGDSQPQHF.